This TCR beta chain comes out of a study of T cells after yellow fever vaccination. Findings and limits, study-wide: Among primary-vaccination clones, most reappeared after the booster, at almost 98% for CD4 and around 90% for CD8. Contamination of FACS-sorted repertoires by abundant clonotypes from the bulk population could occur. Weaker, the secondary response peaked sooner, at day 5 versus 15.

Note on this clonotype: What it binds is unknown.

It was through 5'RACE template switching that TCR cDNA was made, with a universal primer site and UMIs added. TCRdb redid the calling of the 5' RACE reads with MiXCR, one entry per CDR3 protein. This sample carries roughly 500,000 distinct CDR3 sequences, over 15% of them seen once, and the ten largest clones take around an eighth. Trimming left V 0 bases short and J 2 bases short, with 11 bases between. Per the germline V gene, CDR1 is MNHEY and CDR2 is SVGAGI. This CDR3 is built from 16 residues. The receptor was derived from a man aged 30 to 45 who received the YFV17D yellow fever vaccine. The chain uses TRBV6-5 and TRBJ2-1; D is uncertain. The sample consisted of PBMCs, taken 15 days after the yellow fever booster vaccination. The CDR3 DNA follows: TGTGCCAGCAGTTACTCGAGACACCAAACCTACAATGAGCAGTTCTTC. Its protein is CASSYSRHQTYNEQFF.